A selection of T cell receptor beta chains follows, all from one sample in a study of blood T cell repertoires in COVID-19. The assay was immunoSEQ multiplex PCR, and TCRdb's table has in-frame clones only and misses some. This sample carries around 400,000 clones, 70% to 90% of them seen once, and the ten largest clones take around 1.2%. Material: peripheral blood. These receptors all stem from a man aged 40-55 years with acute or convalescent COVID-19. CDR3s leave out the opening cysteine and the closing phenylalanine or tryptophan. Fields, in order: D gene, V gene, CDR3 protein. A D gene is named only where the DNA matches it firmly.

d_call: NA; v_call: TRBV5-4; cdr3_aa: ASSPMGLTQETQY
d_call: NA; v_call: TRBV21-1; cdr3_aa: ASTEMGHNEQF
d_call: NA; v_call: TRBV2; cdr3_aa: ASSLGARTNTGELF
d_call: TRBD1; v_call: TRBV5-1; cdr3_aa: ASSVDRGANIQY
d_call: NA; v_call: TRBV6-5; cdr3_aa: ASSSLGPRDSPLH
d_call: TRBD2; v_call: TRBV7-2; cdr3_aa: ASSLGVAGEDEQF
d_call: NA; v_call: TRBV29-1; cdr3_aa: SVGSGNSPLH
d_call: TRBD1; v_call: TRBV7-3; cdr3_aa: ASSLQGAGNTGELF
d_call: NA; v_call: TRBV9; cdr3_aa: ASSVGVTTYNEQF
d_call: NA; v_call: TRBV11-2; cdr3_aa: ASSLTGLNTEAF
d_call: TRBD1; v_call: TRBV29-1; cdr3_aa: SVERGQGYTEAF
d_call: NA; v_call: TRBV19; cdr3_aa: ASTPGYGYT
d_call: NA; v_call: TRBV27; cdr3_aa: ASSLGVYNEQF
d_call: TRBD2; v_call: TRBV3-1/TRBV3-2; cdr3_aa: ASSQEGRLAGDTQY
d_call: NA; v_call: TRBV15; cdr3_aa: ATSRTARGTGELF
d_call: NA; v_call: TRBV6-5; cdr3_aa: ASSWRYGYT
d_call: TRBD1; v_call: TRBV6-1; cdr3_aa: ASSVRQGATLDYGYT
d_call: NA; v_call: TRBV28; cdr3_aa: ASSITGRTYGYT
d_call: NA; v_call: TRBV30; cdr3_aa: AWGMETQY
d_call: NA; v_call: TRBV7-2; cdr3_aa: ASSPGRGLNQPQH
d_call: NA; v_call: TRBV25-1; cdr3_aa: ASSITGINQPQH
d_call: NA; v_call: TRBV6-4; cdr3_aa: ASSEGQSGGNEQF
d_call: NA; v_call: TRBV6-5; cdr3_aa: ASRASGTEAF
d_call: NA; v_call: TRBV7-2; cdr3_aa: ASSLAPTGNYGYT
d_call: NA; v_call: TRBV28; cdr3_aa: ASSLWGRTDTQY
d_call: TRBD2; v_call: TRBV7-9; cdr3_aa: ASSFWGLAGEVDTQY
d_call: TRBD1; v_call: TRBV6-5; cdr3_aa: ASSYDRGTLNTEAF
d_call: NA; v_call: TRBV27; cdr3_aa: ASSLDKNTEAF
d_call: NA; v_call: TRBV6-2/TRBV6-3; cdr3_aa: ASSSYSYEQY
d_call: NA; v_call: TRBV5-1; cdr3_aa: ASSMVGQTNEKLF
d_call: TRBD1; v_call: TRBV7-3; cdr3_aa: ASSLWDRGGDQPQH
d_call: NA; v_call: TRBV6-6; cdr3_aa: ASDSTGYYNSPLH
d_call: NA; v_call: TRBV9; cdr3_aa: ASSVGGLNEKLF
d_call: NA; v_call: TRBV10-3; cdr3_aa: AIKSLTGMNTEAF
d_call: NA; v_call: TRBV7-2; cdr3_aa: ASSLGLSTDTQY
d_call: NA; v_call: TRBV5-1; cdr3_aa: ASSLARSGTEAF